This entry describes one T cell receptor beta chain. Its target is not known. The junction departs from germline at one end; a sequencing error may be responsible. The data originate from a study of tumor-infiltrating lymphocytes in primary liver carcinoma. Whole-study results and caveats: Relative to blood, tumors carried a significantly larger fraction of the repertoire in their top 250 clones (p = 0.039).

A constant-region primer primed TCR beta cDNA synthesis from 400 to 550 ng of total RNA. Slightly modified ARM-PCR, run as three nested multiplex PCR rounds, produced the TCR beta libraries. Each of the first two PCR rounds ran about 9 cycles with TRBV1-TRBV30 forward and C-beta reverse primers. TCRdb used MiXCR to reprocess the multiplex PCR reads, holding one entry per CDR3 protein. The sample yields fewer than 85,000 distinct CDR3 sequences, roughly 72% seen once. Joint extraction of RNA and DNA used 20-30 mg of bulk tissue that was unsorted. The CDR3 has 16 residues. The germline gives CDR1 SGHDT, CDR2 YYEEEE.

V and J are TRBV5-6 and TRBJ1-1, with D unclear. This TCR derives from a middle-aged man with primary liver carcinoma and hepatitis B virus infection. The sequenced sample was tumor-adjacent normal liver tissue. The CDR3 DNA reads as TGTACCAGCGGCCAGAATCACACATACGGACGGGAGGGAGCTTTCTTT. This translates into CTSGQNHTYGREGAFF.